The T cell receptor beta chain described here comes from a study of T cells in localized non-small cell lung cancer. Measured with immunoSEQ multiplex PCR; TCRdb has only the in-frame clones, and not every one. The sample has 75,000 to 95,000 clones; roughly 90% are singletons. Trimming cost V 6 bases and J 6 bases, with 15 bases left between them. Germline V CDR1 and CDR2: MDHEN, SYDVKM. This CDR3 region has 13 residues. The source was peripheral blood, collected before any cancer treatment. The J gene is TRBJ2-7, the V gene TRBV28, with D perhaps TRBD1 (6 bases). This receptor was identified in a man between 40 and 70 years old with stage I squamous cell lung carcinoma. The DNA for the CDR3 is TGTGCCAGCAGAAACTACAGGGTAGCCGAGCAGTACTTC. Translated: CASRNYRVAEQYF.